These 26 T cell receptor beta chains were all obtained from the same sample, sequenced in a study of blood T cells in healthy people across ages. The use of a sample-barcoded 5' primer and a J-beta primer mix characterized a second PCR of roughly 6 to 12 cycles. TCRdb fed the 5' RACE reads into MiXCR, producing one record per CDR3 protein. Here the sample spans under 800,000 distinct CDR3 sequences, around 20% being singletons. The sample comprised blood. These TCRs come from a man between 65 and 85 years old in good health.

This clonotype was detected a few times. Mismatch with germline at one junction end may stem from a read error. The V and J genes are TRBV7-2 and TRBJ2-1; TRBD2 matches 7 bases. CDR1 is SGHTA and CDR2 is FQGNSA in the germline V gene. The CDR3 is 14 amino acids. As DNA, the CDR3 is TGCGCCAGCAGCTTGGTAGCGGGTGACAATGAGCAGTTCTTC. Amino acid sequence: CASSLVAGDNEQFF.

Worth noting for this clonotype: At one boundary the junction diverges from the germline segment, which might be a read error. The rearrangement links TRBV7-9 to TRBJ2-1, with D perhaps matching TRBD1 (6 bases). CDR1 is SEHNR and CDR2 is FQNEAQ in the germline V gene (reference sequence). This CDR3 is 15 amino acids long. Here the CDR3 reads CASSPDRGGYNGQFF. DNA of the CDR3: TGTGCCAGCAGCCCCGACAGAGGGGGTTACAATGGGCAGTTCTTC.

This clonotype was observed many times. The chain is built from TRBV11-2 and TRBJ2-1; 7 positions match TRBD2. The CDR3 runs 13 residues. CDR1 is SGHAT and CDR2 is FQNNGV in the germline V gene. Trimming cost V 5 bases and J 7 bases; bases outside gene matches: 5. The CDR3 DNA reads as TGTGCCAGCAGCCCCGGACTAGTAAATGAGCAGTTCTTC. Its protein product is CASSPGLVNEQFF.

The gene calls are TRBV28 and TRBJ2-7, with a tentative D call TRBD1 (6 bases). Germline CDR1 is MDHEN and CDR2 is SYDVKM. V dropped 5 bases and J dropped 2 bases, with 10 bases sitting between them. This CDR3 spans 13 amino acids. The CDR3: CASSLRTAYEQYF. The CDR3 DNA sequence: TGTGCCAGCAGTCTGAGGACAGCCTACGAGCAGTACTTC.

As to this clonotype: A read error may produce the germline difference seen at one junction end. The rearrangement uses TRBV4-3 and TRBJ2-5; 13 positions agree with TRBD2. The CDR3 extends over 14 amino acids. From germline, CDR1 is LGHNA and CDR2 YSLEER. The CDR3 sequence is CASSRGLAGDAVFF. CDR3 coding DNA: TGCGCCAGCAGCCGAGGACTAGCGGGGGACGCGGTCTTCTTC.

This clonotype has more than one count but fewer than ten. CDR3 in amino acids: CSADDRENNYGYTF. The CDR3 DNA is TGCAGTGCTGACGACAGGGAGAATAACTATGGCTACACCTTC. The chain carries TRBV20-1 and TRBJ1-2; 7 positions match TRBD1. CDR3 length: 14 residues. Germline loops: CDR1 DFQATT, CDR2 SNEGSKA (reference sequence). Germline trimming cut 5 bases from V and 1 base from J; bases unmatched to any gene: 7.

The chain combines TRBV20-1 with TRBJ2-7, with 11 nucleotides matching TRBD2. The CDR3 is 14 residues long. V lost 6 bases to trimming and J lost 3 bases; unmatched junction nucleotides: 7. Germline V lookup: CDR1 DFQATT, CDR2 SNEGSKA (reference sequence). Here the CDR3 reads CSATRLAGIYEQYF. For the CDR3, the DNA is TGCAGTGCAACCCGACTAGCGGGAATCTACGAGCAGTACTTC.

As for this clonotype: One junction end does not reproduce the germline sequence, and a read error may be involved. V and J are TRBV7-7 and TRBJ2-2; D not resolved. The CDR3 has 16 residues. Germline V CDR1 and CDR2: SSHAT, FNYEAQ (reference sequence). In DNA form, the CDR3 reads TGTGCTAGCAGCTTAGTGCGGAGTGCGAACACCGGGGAGCTGTTTTTT. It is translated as CASSLVRSANTGELFF.

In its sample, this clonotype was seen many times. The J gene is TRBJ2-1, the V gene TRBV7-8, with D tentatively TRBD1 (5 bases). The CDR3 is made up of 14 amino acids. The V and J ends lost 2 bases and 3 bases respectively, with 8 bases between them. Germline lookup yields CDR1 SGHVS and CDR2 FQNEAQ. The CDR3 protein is CASSLRQSYNEQFF. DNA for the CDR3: TGTGCCAGCAGCTTAAGACAGAGCTACAATGAGCAGTTCTTC.

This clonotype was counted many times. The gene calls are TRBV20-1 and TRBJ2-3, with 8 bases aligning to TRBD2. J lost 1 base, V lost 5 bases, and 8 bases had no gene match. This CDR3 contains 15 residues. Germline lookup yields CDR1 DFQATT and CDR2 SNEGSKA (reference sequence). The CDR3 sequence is CSASTSGAGTDTQYF. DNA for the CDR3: TGCAGTGCTTCTACTAGCGGAGCCGGCACAGATACGCAGTATTTT.

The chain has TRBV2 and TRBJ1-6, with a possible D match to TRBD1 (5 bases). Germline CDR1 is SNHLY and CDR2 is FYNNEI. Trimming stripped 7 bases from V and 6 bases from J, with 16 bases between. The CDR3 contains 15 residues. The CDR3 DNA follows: TGTGCCAGCATGCGTACGACAGTGGGTAATTCACCCCTCCACTTT. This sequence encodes CASMRTTVGNSPLHF.

This chain's CDR3 is CASGLTGSDGYTF. CDR3 DNA: TGCGCCAGCGGCCTGACAGGGAGCGATGGCTACACCTTC. The chain uses TRBV5-1 and TRBJ1-2, with 7 bases lining up with TRBD1. The CDR3 is made up of 13 amino acids. V shed 7 bases, J shed 6 bases, and the junction held 9 bases outside the gene matches. The germline gives CDR1 SGHRS, CDR2 YFSETQ.

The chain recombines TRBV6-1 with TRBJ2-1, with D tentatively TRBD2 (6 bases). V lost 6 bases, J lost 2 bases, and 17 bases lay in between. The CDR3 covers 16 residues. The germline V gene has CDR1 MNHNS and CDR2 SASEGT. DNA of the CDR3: TGTGCCAGCAGCCCGGTGATAGCGGAAACCTACAATGAGCAGTTCTTC. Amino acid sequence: CASSPVIAETYNEQFF.

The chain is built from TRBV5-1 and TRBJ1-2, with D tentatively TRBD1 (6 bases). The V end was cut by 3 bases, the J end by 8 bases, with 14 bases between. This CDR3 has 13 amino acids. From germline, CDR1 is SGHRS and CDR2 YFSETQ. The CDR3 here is CASSSSGAEGYTF. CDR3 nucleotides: TGCGCCAGCAGCTCGTCAGGGGCGGAAGGCTACACCTTC.

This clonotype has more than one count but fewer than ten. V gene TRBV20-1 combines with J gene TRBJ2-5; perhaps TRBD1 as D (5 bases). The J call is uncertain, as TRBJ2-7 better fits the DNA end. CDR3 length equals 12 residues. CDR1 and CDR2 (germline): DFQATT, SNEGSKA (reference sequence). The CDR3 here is CSAKTVAYEQYF. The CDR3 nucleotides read TGCAGTGCAAAGACAGTAGCCTACGAGCAGTACTTC.

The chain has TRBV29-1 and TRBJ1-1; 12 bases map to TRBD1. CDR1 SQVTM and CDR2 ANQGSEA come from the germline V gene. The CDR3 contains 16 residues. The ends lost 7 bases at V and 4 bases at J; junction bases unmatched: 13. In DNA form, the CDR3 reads TGCAGCGACGAACCGGGACAGGGGGCGCTGGGCACTGAAGCTTTCTTT. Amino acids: CSDEPGQGALGTEAFF.

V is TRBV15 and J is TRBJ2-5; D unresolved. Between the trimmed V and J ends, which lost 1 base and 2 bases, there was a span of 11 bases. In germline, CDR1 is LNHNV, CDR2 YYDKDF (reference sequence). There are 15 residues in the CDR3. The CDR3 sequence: CATSRVGETQETQYF. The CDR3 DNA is TGTGCCACCAGCAGAGTCGGAGAGACGCAAGAGACCCAGTACTTC.

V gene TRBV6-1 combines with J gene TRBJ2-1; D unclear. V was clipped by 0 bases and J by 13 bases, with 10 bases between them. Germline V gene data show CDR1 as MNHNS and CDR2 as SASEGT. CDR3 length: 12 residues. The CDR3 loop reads CASSEARSSQFF. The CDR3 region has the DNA TGTGCCAGCAGTGAAGCGCGATCGAGTCAGTTCTTC.

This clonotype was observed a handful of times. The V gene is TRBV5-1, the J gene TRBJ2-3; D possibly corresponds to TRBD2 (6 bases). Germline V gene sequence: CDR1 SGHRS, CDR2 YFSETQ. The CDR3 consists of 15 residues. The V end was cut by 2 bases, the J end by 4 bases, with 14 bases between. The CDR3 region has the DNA TGCGCCAGCAGCTTTAGCGGTGGAGCGGCAGATACGCAGTATTTT. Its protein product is CASSFSGGAADTQYF.

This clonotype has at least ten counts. The CDR3: CSASGTSGRGVQFF. The CDR3 nucleotides read TGCAGTGCTAGTGGTACTAGCGGGAGGGGGGTGCAGTTCTTC. The chain is built from TRBV20-1 and TRBJ2-1; 13 nucleotides line up with TRBD2. In germline, CDR1 is DFQATT, CDR2 SNEGSKA (reference sequence). J lost 12 bases, V lost 3 bases, and 8 bases had no gene match. The CDR3 extends over 14 amino acids.

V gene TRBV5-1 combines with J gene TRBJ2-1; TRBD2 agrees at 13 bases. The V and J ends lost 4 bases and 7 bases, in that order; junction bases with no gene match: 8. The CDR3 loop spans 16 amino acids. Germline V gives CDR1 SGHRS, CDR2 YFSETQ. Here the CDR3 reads CASSLLGTSGKNEQFF. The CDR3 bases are TGCGCCAGCAGCCTATTAGGGACTAGCGGGAAAAATGAGCAGTTCTTC.

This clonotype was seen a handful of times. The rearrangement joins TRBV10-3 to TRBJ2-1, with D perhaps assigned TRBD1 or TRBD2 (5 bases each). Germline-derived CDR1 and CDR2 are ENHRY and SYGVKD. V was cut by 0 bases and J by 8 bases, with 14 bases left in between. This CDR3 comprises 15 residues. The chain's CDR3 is CAISESRGPGDEQFF. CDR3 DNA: TGTGCCATCAGTGAGTCAAGGGGACCCGGCGATGAGCAGTTCTTC.

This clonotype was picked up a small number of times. In nucleotides, the CDR3 is TGCAGCGTTGGTCAGTCACGCTCTGGAAACACCATATATTTT. Its protein is CSVGQSRSGNTIYF. This chain uses TRBV29-1 with TRBJ1-3, with unresolved D. Germline-derived CDR1 and CDR2 are SQVTM and ANQGSEA. This CDR3 comprises 14 residues. V was pared by 4 bases and J by 0 bases, with 10 bases between.

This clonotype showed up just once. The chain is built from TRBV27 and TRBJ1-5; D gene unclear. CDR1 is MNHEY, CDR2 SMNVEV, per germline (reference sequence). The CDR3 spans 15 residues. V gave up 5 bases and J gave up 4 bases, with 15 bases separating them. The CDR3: CASSPEGPRNQPQHF. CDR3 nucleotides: TGTGCCAGCAGTCCAGAGGGCCCCAGGAATCAGCCCCAGCATTTT.

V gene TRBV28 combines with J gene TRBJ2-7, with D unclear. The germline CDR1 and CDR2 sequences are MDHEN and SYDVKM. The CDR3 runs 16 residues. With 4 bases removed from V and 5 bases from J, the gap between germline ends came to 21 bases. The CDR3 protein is CASSWSGSHLIHEQYF. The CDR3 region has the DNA TGTGCCAGCAGTTGGTCCGGGTCCCACCTTATTCACGAGCAGTACTTC. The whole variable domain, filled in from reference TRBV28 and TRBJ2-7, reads DVKVTQSSRYLVKRTGEKVFLECVQDMDHENMFWYRQDPGLGLRLIYFSYDVKMKEKGDIPEGYSVSREKKERFSLILESASTNQTSMYLCASSWSGSHLIHEQYFGPGTRLTVT.

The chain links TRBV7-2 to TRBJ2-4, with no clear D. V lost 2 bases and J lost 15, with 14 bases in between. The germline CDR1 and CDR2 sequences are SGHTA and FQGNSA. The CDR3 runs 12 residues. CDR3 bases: TGTGCCAGCAGCTTAAATCTAGGGTCGATGTACTTC. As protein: CASSLNLGSMYF.